This entry lists 32 T cell receptor beta chains sequenced from one sample in a study of T cells in Graves' hyperthyroidism and ophthalmopathy. There were TCR beta CDR3 regions amplified from RNA transcripts. Researchers ran a first-round RT-PCR on the TCR CDR3 using the HTBI primer set. TCRdb reanalysed the multiplex PCR reads using MiXCR and keeps one entry per CDR3 protein. The repertoire holds 300,000 to 400,000 distinct CDR3 sequences, with about 20% as singletons. Source material: blood. Receptors originate from a woman between 45 and 60 years old with Graves' hyperthyroidism.

The chain is built from TRBV7-6 and TRBJ2-2; tentatively, D is TRBD1 or TRBD2 (6 bases each). The V and J ends lost 5 bases and 3 bases respectively, with 16 bases between them. CDR1 is SGHVS, CDR2 FNYEAQ, per germline. The CDR3 runs 16 residues. The chain's CDR3 is CASSPRGRADTGELFF. Here the CDR3 DNA reads TGTGCCAGCAGCCCCCGGGGGCGGGCCGACACCGGGGAGCTGTTTTTT.

The CDR3 DNA sequence: TGCAGCGTTGATTTAACCTCTCGGACGGGAGGCGTCGGGGAGCTGTTTTTT. Protein product: CSVDLTSRTGGVGELFF. This chain joins TRBV29-1 and TRBJ2-2; 7 bases align to TRBD2. Germline V lookup: CDR1 SQVTM, CDR2 ANQGSEA. J was trimmed by 7 bases and V by 3 bases; bases with no gene match: 17. The CDR3 covers 17 residues.

The chain couples TRBV19 to TRBJ1-1; the D is unclear. V gave up 6 bases and J gave up 0 bases, with 11 bases separating them. This CDR3 spans 14 amino acids. Germline CDR1 and CDR2: LNHDA and SQIVND (reference sequence). CDR3 bases: TGTGCCAGTAGCAGTATTATAATGAACACTGAAGCTTTCTTT. This encodes CASSSIIMNTEAFF.

This clonotype has more than one count but fewer than ten. The J gene is TRBJ2-1, the V gene TRBV29-1; D might be TRBD2 (5 bases). Germline assignment: CDR1 SQVTM and CDR2 ANQGSEA. The length of the CDR3 is 13 residues. V lost 4 bases, J lost 4 bases, and 11 bases lay in between. CDR3 residues: CSVGGVQYNEQFF. The CDR3, as DNA: TGCAGCGTTGGGGGAGTACAGTACAATGAGCAGTTCTTC.

With respect to this clonotype: A read error may be the cause here, since a much bigger clone is one base away. The chain is built from TRBV30 and TRBJ1-2; D remains ambiguous. V lost 3 bases and J lost 3, with 17 bases in between. CDR3 length: 15 residues. The germline V gene has CDR1 GTSNPN and CDR2 SVGIG (reference sequence). CDR3 DNA: TGTGCCTGGAGGCACCCTGCAGGATTTTACTATGGCTACACCTTC. It specifies CAWRHPAGFYYGYTF.

The chain has TRBV7-9 and TRBJ2-7; tentatively, D is TRBD1 (10 bases). The CDR3 runs to 20 residues. V dropped 5 bases and J dropped 0 bases, with 29 bases sitting between them. CDR1 is SEHNR and CDR2 is FQNEAQ in the germline V gene (reference sequence). The CDR3 loop is CASSTTDRGRNSGSSYEQYF. The CDR3 nucleotides are TGTGCCAGCAGCACCACCGACAGGGGGCGGAATAGCGGGAGCTCCTACGAGCAGTACTTC.

This clonotype has at least ten counts. V usage is TRBV27 and J usage is TRBJ1-6; 9 positions agree with TRBD1. Germline CDR1 is MNHEY and CDR2 is SMNVEV (reference sequence). With 8 bases clipped from V and 9 bases from J, the junction kept 5 bases outside the gene matches. The CDR3 is 13 residues long. CDR3 loop: CASQDRGGSPLHF. The CDR3 nucleotides read TGTGCCAGCCAGGACAGGGGAGGTTCACCCCTCCACTTT.

The gene calls are TRBV28 and TRBJ2-5, with 8 bases aligning to TRBD1. The CDR3 totals 16 residues. V lost 5 bases to trimming and J lost 2 bases; unmatched junction nucleotides: 10. CDR1 and CDR2 from the germline V gene are MDHEN and SYDVKM. Written as DNA, the CDR3 is TGTGCCAGCAGTCCAGACAGGGGATCCGAGCAAGAGACCCAGTACTTC. Translation: CASSPDRGSEQETQYF.

This clonotype was recorded a few times. This sequence joins TRBV6-1 and TRBJ2-3; D is undetermined. Deletions cut 2 bases from V and 6 bases from J, with 3 bases between. CDR1 is MNHNS, CDR2 SASEGT, per germline. There are 11 residues in the CDR3. The CDR3 sequence is CASSELDTQYF. Written as DNA, the CDR3 is TGTGCCAGCAGTGAATTGGATACGCAGTATTTT.

This clonotype was recorded many times. The chain recombines TRBV6-1 with TRBJ2-5, with 9 bases fitting TRBD2. Unmatched junction bases numbered 5, after V lost 8 bases and J lost 4 bases. Germline V lookup: CDR1 MNHNS, CDR2 SASEGT. The CDR3 has 13 residues. CDR3 residues: CASGPAGGETQYF. As DNA, the CDR3 is TGTGCCAGCGGACCAGCGGGGGGAGAGACCCAGTACTTC.

V gene TRBV24-1 combines with J gene TRBJ2-3; D possibly uses TRBD1 or TRBD2 (6 bases each). The CDR3 covers 16 residues. Trimming left V 4 bases short and J 2 bases short, with 15 bases between. Germline CDR1 is KGHDR and CDR2 is SFDVKD. CDR3: CATSDPAEGDTDTQYF. The CDR3 DNA is TGTGCCACCAGTGACCCTGCGGAGGGGGACACAGATACGCAGTATTTT.

This clonotype turned up a few times. The chain combines TRBV28 with TRBJ2-2; D unresolved. The CDR3 sequence is 13 residues long. Trimming stripped 3 bases from V and 5 bases from J, with 7 bases between. Germline V gives CDR1 MDHEN, CDR2 SYDVKM. Written as DNA, the CDR3 is TGTGCCAGCAGTTTCCAGACAACCGGGGAGCTGTTTTTT. It yields the protein CASSFQTTGELFF.

This clonotype came up many times. This rearrangement joins TRBV2 to TRBJ2-2; D possibly corresponds to TRBD2 (5 bases). CDR1 is SNHLY, CDR2 FYNNEI, per germline. Between the trimmed V and J ends, which lost 7 bases and 0 bases, there was a span of 12 bases. The CDR3 contains 15 residues. Here the CDR3 DNA reads TGTGCCAGCACCCGGACTGCCACGAACACCGGGGAGCTGTTTTTT. Translating it yields CASTRTATNTGELFF.

With regard to this clonotype: A much larger clone sits a single nucleotide away, making a read error possible. The CDR3 is CASRTGRSEQFF. The CDR3 nucleotides read TGTGCCAGCCGGACCGGGAGATCTGAGCAGTTCTTC. The J gene is TRBJ2-1, the V gene TRBV12-3 or TRBV12-4; D is perhaps TRBD2 (6 bases). The CDR3 loop spans 12 amino acids. The V and J ends lost 8 bases and 9 bases respectively, with 14 bases between them.

This clonotype was counted a few times. The chain is built from TRBV4-1 and TRBJ2-3; TRBD1 matches 9 bases. This CDR3 has 16 residues. Germline V gene data show CDR1 as MGHRA and CDR2 as YSYEKL. The V segment lost 0 bases and the J segment 4 bases; nucleotides outside the gene matches: 5. CDR3 DNA sequence: TGCGCCAGCAGCCAAGAGGGGACAGGGTTTGCAGATACGCAGTATTTT. This gives the protein CASSQEGTGFADTQYF.

Only a few counts were recorded for this clonotype. The chain couples TRBV12-3 or TRBV12-4 to TRBJ1-6; no firm D call. Between the trimmed V and J ends, which lost 3 bases and 5 bases, there was a span of 14 bases. CDR3 length: 16 residues. In DNA, the CDR3 is TGTGCCAGCAGTTTTTTGTTCTTTGGGAATAATTCACCCCTCCACTTT. Translated, it gives CASSFLFFGNNSPLHF.

The chain combines TRBV6-1 with TRBJ1-3; D is unresolved. The V end lost 7 bases, the J end lost 4 bases, and 14 bases lay between the germline ends. The CDR3 loop spans 14 amino acids. Germline assignment: CDR1 MNHNS and CDR2 SASEGT. The chain's CDR3 is CASTPSWLGNTIYF. CDR3 coding DNA: TGTGCCAGCACCCCTTCGTGGCTGGGAAACACCATATATTTT.

This clonotype was seen only a few times. The chain joins TRBV2 to TRBJ2-3; TRBD2 aligns across 8 bases. Germline CDR1 and CDR2: SNHLY and FYNNEI. There are 17 residues in the CDR3. With V trimmed by 6 bases and J by 0 bases, 11 bases remained unmatched. Here the CDR3 DNA reads TGTGCCAGCAGAACCGGGACTAGTGACCGTAGCACAGATACGCAGTATTTT. Protein product: CASRTGTSDRSTDTQYF.

The rearrangement links TRBV29-1 to TRBJ2-5; the match to TRBD1 covers 10 bases. The CDR3 spans 13 residues. J was trimmed by 5 bases and V by 3 bases; bases with no gene match: 3. CDR1 is SQVTM, CDR2 ANQGSEA, per germline. The CDR3 sequence: CSVETGGRETQYF. DNA for the CDR3: TGCAGCGTTGAGACAGGGGGCCGGGAGACCCAGTACTTC.

Notes on this clonotype: One base away lies a much larger clone, so this may be a sequencing read error. The chain links TRBV29-1 to TRBJ2-5; D uncertain. The CDR3 has 13 residues. Germline-derived CDR1 and CDR2 are SQVTM and ANQGSEA. In DNA, the CDR3 is TGCAGCGCTGAAGTGGCGGTGTCTGAGACCCAGTACTTC. Amino acids: CSAEVAVSETQYF. Combining the CDR3 with reference TRBV29-1 and TRBJ2-5 gives the whole variable domain SAVISQKPSRDICQRGTSLTIQCQVDSQVTMMFWYRQQPGQSLTLIATANQGSEATYESGFVIDKFPISRPNLTFSTLTVSNMSPEDSSIYLCSAEVAVSETQYFGPGTRLLVL.

This clonotype was counted many times. The chain carries TRBV6-1 and TRBJ2-1; the match to TRBD2 covers 12 bases. Germline CDR1 MNHNS, CDR2 SASEGT. The CDR3 consists of 18 residues. Trimming at V came to 7 bases and at J to 8 bases, leaving 18 bases not matched to a gene. This CDR3 reads CASKGSASGGASSHEQFF. The CDR3 region has the DNA TGTGCCAGCAAGGGTAGCGCTAGCGGGGGGGCCAGTTCCCATGAGCAGTTCTTC.

The rearrangement joins TRBV7-6 to TRBJ2-2; 7 bases fit TRBD2. The CDR3 consists of 16 residues. The junction had 6 bases not matched to a gene; V was cut back by 5 bases and J by 0 bases. Per germline, CDR1 SGHVS and CDR2 FNYEAQ. The CDR3 reads CASSGHSGSNTGELFF. In nucleotides, the CDR3 is TGTGCCAGCAGCGGACATAGCGGGTCGAACACCGGGGAGCTGTTTTTT.

This clonotype has a count of ten or more. The chain is built from TRBV5-1 and TRBJ2-1; 13 positions agree with TRBD2. Germline CDR1 is SGHRS and CDR2 is YFSETQ. Trimming removed 7 bases from V and 1 base from J; junction bases left unmatched: 14. The CDR3 contains 19 residues. CDR3 protein: CASSPRLAGGTLSYNEQFF. The CDR3 region has the DNA TGCGCCAGCTCCCCTCGACTAGCGGGGGGAACACTTTCCTACAATGAGCAGTTCTTC.

Of note for this clonotype: A read error may be the cause here, since a much bigger clone is one base away. This likely comes from a read error, as the CDR3 has no conserved phenylalanine or tryptophan at its end. V and J are TRBV4-1 and TRBJ1-1; possible D gene TRBD1, 6 bases. Germline CDR1 MGHRA, CDR2 YSYEKL. V lost 1 base to trimming and J lost 1 base, with 19 bases between them. The CDR3 is 18 amino acids. As DNA, the CDR3 is TGCGCCAGCAGCCAAGTTCCCCTCGGGGGCAGAAAGAACACTGAAGCTTTCGTT. This gives the protein CASSQVPLGGRKNTEAFV.

The chain carries TRBV4-1 and TRBJ2-2, with no clear D. The CDR3 is made up of 15 amino acids. Trimming removed 4 bases from V and 0 bases from J, with 9 bases in between. CDR1 and CDR2 from the germline V gene are MGHRA and YSYEKL. CDR3 coding DNA: TGCGCCAGCAGCCCCCCCCCGGCGAACACCGGGGAGCTGTTTTTT. This translates into CASSPPPANTGELFF.

This clonotype occurred many times. V and J are TRBV7-3 and TRBJ2-1, with D possibly TRBD1 on 6 matching bases. Deletions cut 1 base from V and 6 bases from J, with 16 bases between. There are 16 residues in the CDR3. Germline V gives CDR1 SGHTA, CDR2 FQGTGA. The CDR3 protein is CASSLMVSEGGNEQFF. The CDR3 bases are TGTGCCAGCAGCTTAATGGTCTCAGAAGGGGGCAATGAGCAGTTCTTC.

In the case of this clonotype: Since a much larger clone is just one base distant, this may be a read error. The chain is built from TRBV2 and TRBJ1-4; D gene uncertain. CDR1 is SNHLY and CDR2 is FYNNEI in the germline V gene. The CDR3 consists of 15 residues. V lost 1 base, J lost 2 bases, and 8 bases lay in between. The CDR3 sequence is CASSEGEQTNEKLFF. As DNA, the CDR3 is TGTGCCAGCAGTGAAGGAGAACAGACTAATGAAAAACTGTTTTTT.

The chain links TRBV7-9 to TRBJ1-1; TRBD1 might be the D (6 bases). CDR1 is SEHNR, CDR2 FQNEAQ, per germline (reference sequence). This CDR3 is 15 amino acids long. Trimming removed 5 bases from V and 4 bases from J, with 17 bases in between. CDR3 DNA: TGTGCCAGCAGCCCCGGGTCGGGGGGCGGCACTGAAGCTTTCTTT. Translation gives CASSPGSGGGTEAFF.

This clonotype has more than one count but fewer than ten. This chain uses TRBV6-1 with TRBJ1-5, with D possibly matching TRBD1 (6 bases). The CDR3 length is 13 residues. CDR1 is MNHNS, CDR2 SASEGT, per germline. With 5 bases removed from V and 7 bases from J, the gap between germline ends came to 12 bases. The CDR3 DNA is TGTGCCAGCAGTACAGGGTTTCAGCAGCCCCAGCATTTT. It yields the protein CASSTGFQQPQHF.

The table lists this clonotype with many counts. The chain employs TRBV3-1 and TRBJ1-3; TRBD1 is a possible D gene (5 bases). The V end was cut by 5 bases, the J end by 4 bases, with 9 bases between. The CDR3 has 13 amino acids. The V gene's germline CDR1 is LGHDT and CDR2 YNNKEL (reference sequence). The CDR3 is CASSWGRGNTIYF. The CDR3 DNA reads TGTGCCAGCAGCTGGGGACGGGGAAACACCATATATTTT.

The sample holds a few counts of this clonotype. The chain has TRBV5-1 and TRBJ2-1; 9 bases are a match to TRBD1. From germline, CDR1 is SGHRS and CDR2 YFSETQ. The length of the CDR3 is 15 residues. V was pared by 4 bases and J by 9 bases, with 11 bases of the junction left unmatched. The CDR3 coding sequence is TGCGCCAGCAGCCAACAGGGGGCGCGATCAAGTGAGCAGTTCTTC. Residues: CASSQQGARSSEQFF.

V usage is TRBV29-1 and J usage is TRBJ2-6; D unresolved. Trimming removed 1 base at V and 0 bases at J, with 4 bases between. The germline V gene encodes CDR1 SQVTM and CDR2 ANQGSEA. The CDR3 extends over 14 amino acids. The CDR3 DNA reads TGCAGCGTTGAAGTGGCCTCTGGGGCCAACGTCCTGACTTTC. Translating gives CSVEVASGANVLTF. Full variable domain (missing parts from reference TRBV29-1 and TRBJ2-6): SAVISQKPSRDICQRGTSLTIQCQVDSQVTMMFWYRQQPGQSLTLIATANQGSEATYESGFVIDKFPISRPNLTFSTLTVSNMSPEDSSIYLCSVEVASGANVLTFGAGSRLTVL.